The 6 T cell receptor beta chains below were found in one sample sequenced in a study of T-cell memory formation after mild COVID-19. TCRdb independently ran MiXCR on the 5' RACE reads; one entry per CDR3 protein. The table shows around 60,000 distinct CDR3 sequences, with more than 9% occurring only once. The source material was PBMCs or a T cell subset sorted from them (not recorded which). The source of these receptors is a man between 18 and 35 years old who had mild COVID-19 (a few samples of this study predate the infection). Cell type and time point are not known.

CDR3 DNA sequence: TGTGCCAGCAGCTTAGTTCTGGCCTCCTACGAGCAGTACTTC. Its protein is CASSLVLASYEQYF. The chain recombines TRBV7-2 with TRBJ2-7; D is undetermined. The ends were cut back, 1 base at V and 0 bases at J, with 7 bases in the middle. The CDR3 length is 14 residues. Germline CDR1 and CDR2: SGHTA and FQGNSA. The full variable domain, in which reference TRBV7-2 and TRBJ2-7 provide the parts outside the CDR3, is GAGVSQSPSNKVTEKGKDVELRCDPISGHTALYWYRQSLGQGLEFLIYFQGNSAPDKSGLPSDRFSAERTGGSVSTLTIQRTQQEDSAVYLCASSLVLASYEQYFGPGTRLTVT.

The chain uses TRBV7-3 and TRBJ1-1, with 8 bases identical to TRBD1. Germline CDR1 SGHTA, CDR2 FQGTGA. This CDR3 region has 17 residues. The V segment lost 5 bases and the J segment 7 bases; nucleotides outside the gene matches: 18. This CDR3 reads CASSTKLPGQDTSEAFF. The DNA for the CDR3 is TGTGCCAGCAGCACAAAACTCCCGGGACAGGACACGAGTGAAGCTTTCTTT.

The chain links TRBV7-9 to TRBJ1-6, with 8 bases aligning to TRBD1. The CDR3 extends over 13 amino acids. Trimming at V came to 3 bases and at J to 10 bases, leaving 2 bases not matched to a gene. Germline V CDR1 and CDR2: SEHNR, FQNEAQ (reference sequence). CDR3 DNA: TGTGCCAGCAGCTTGACAGGGGACTCACCCCTCCACTTT. It is translated as CASSLTGDSPLHF.

This clonotype was recorded at least ten times. The chain carries TRBV28 and TRBJ2-7; the D call may be TRBD1 or TRBD2 (5 bases each). Per the germline V gene, CDR1 is MDHEN and CDR2 is SYDVKM. Trimming stripped 5 bases from V and 2 bases from J, with 19 bases between. The CDR3 spans 16 residues. The CDR3, as DNA: TGTGCCAGCAGTCCTAGGGCAGCTCGGGGCACCTACGAGCAGTACGTC. It specifies CASSPRAARGTYEQYV.

This chain connects TRBV7-3 to TRBJ2-1; no clear D gene. The length of the CDR3 is 16 residues. The V end lost 7 bases, the J end lost 5 bases, and 21 bases lay between the germline ends. Germline-derived CDR1 and CDR2 are SGHTA and FQGTGA. CDR3 protein: CASNIPAPSPNNEQFF. The CDR3 bases are TGTGCCAGCAACATTCCCGCCCCAAGTCCTAACAATGAGCAGTTCTTC. Using reference TRBV7-3 and TRBJ2-1 for the parts outside the CDR3, the full variable domain is GAGVSQTPSNKVTEKGKYVELRCDPISGHTALYWYRQSLGQGPEFLIYFQGTGAADDSGLPNDRFFAVRPEGSVSTLKIQRTERGDSAVYLCASNIPAPSPNNEQFFGPGTRLTVL.

The V and J genes are TRBV18 and TRBJ1-5; D ambiguous. The CDR3 totals 14 residues. Trimming took off 5 bases at V and 5 bases at J, with 13 bases between the two ends. Germline V gene data show CDR1 as KGHSH and CDR2 as LQKENI. The CDR3 sequence: CASSAEWRDQPQHF. The CDR3 DNA reads TGTGCCAGCTCAGCCGAGTGGCGGGATCAGCCCCAGCATTTT.